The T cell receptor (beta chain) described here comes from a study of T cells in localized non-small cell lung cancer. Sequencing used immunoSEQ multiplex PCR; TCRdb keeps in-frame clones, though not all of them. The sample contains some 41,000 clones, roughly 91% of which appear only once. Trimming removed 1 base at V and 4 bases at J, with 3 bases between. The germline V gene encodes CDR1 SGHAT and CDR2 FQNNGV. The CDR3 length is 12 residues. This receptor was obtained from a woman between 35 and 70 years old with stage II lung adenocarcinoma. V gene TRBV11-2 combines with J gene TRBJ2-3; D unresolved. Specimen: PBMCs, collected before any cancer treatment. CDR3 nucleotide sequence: TGTGCCAGCAGCTTAGGATCAGATACGCAGTATTTT. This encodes CASSLGSDTQYF.